This T cell receptor (beta chain) was sequenced for a study of hypomethylating agent response in myelodysplastic syndrome. Study-wide context: Patients with myelodysplastic syndrome were some 10 male and 2 female.

Trimming removed 5 bases at V and 10 bases at J, with 23 bases between. The CDR3 spans 16 residues. Per the germline V gene, CDR1 is SGHTA and CDR2 is FQGNSA. The method was immunoSEQ multiplex PCR; TCRdb's version includes in-frame clones alone and lacks a portion of them. This table holds about 3,600 clones, 82% found once. This TCR derives from a human donor with myelodysplastic syndrome. Specimen: bone marrow, collected before or after starting hypomethylating agent treatment for myelodysplastic syndrome (not recorded which). The chain employs TRBV7-2 and TRBJ1-4, with D possibly TRBD1 on 5 matching bases. CDR3 amino acids: CASSTWDAHGAGKLFF. The CDR3 DNA reads TGTGCCAGCAGCACTTGGGACGCCCATGGTGCAGGAAAACTGTTTTTT.